Listed below are T cell receptor beta chains from one sample, sequenced in a study of T cell changes during pregnancy in multiple sclerosis. Method: immunoSEQ multiplex PCR; TCRdb's copy keeps in-frame clones and lacks some. The repertoire includes about 50,000 clones, roughly nine tenths of them detected once, and roughly 0.4% sits in the top ten. Sequenced here: CD4+ T cells from peripheral blood mononuclear cells, sampled after pregnancy. The receptors shown here come from a female donor with multiple sclerosis, enrolled in a pregnancy study. CDR3s include the opening cysteine and the closing phenylalanine or tryptophan. D genes are given only for firm matches.

length | J | D | V | DNA | CDR3
11 | TRBJ2-7 | TRBD1 | TRBV2 | TGTGCCAGCACCCTAGACAGGGGTTGGTACTTC | CASTLDRGWYF
14 | TRBJ2-1 | NA | TRBV28 | TGTGCCAGCAACCCCGGGAATCGGGGGATTGAGCAGTTCTTC | CASNPGNRGIEQFF
12 | TRBJ2-5 | NA | TRBV29-1 | TGCAGCGTTGAGTATATTACGAAGACTCAGTACTTC | CSVEYITKTQYF
14 | TRBJ2-3 | NA | TRBV23-1 | TGCGCCGGCAGAAGGAGGGTTGGTTTGGATACGCAGTATTTT | CAGRRRVGLDTQYF
15 | TRBJ2-7 | TRBD2 | TRBV5-1 | TGCGCCAGCAGCTGGACGACTAGCGGCGCCTACGAGCAGTACTTC | CASSWTTSGAYEQYF
13 | TRBJ2-3 | NA | TRBV30 | TGTGCCTGGGGACGAAGGCGGGGAGATACGCAGTATTTT | CAWGRRRGDTQYF
14 | TRBJ1-2 | NA | TRBV5-1 | TGCGCCAGCAGCTTGGGGGGCACGAGCTATGGCTACACCTTC | CASSLGGTSYGYTF
16 | TRBJ2-1 | TRBD2 | TRBV7-8 | TGTGCCAGCAGCTCGCCCGGGACTACAAAGGGGAATGAGCAGTTCTTC | CASSSPGTTKGNEQFF
17 | TRBJ2-7 | TRBD1 | TRBV4-2 | TGTGCCAGCAGTCGGGGTGAGGGGGGGACAGGGGGCTACGAGCAGTACTTC | CASSRGEGGTGGYEQYF
15 | TRBJ2-4 | NA | TRBV5-4 | TGTGCCAGCAGCTTGGGGCCCAGCGGCCAAAACATTCAGTACTTC | CASSLGPSGQNIQYF
13 | TRBJ2-7 | NA | TRBV28 | TGTGCCAGCAGGGAGGGGGGGGTAAACGAGCAGTACTTC | CASREGGVNEQYF
13 | TRBJ1-1 | NA | TRBV4-2 | TGTGCCAGCAGCCAACAGACAGGCGGTGAAGCTTTCTTT | CASSQQTGGEAFF
19 | TRBJ2-2 | TRBD2 | TRBV14 | TGTGCCAGCAGCCACGGACTAGCGGGTTACTTTTTGAACACCGGGGAGCTGTTTTTT | CASSHGLAGYFLNTGELFF
15 | TRBJ1-3 | NA | TRBV5-1 | TGCGCCAGCAGCCCGGAAGGGGGCTCTGGAAACACCATATATTTT | CASSPEGGSGNTIYF
16 | TRBJ1-2 | TRBD1 | TRBV11-2 | TGTGCCAGCAGCCTCAGGGGGGAGGAGTGGACCTATGGCTACACCTTC | CASSLRGEEWTYGYTF
16 | TRBJ1-2 | TRBD1 | TRBV7-2 | TGTGCCAGCAGCTTAAGGCGACAGGGAAGTAACTATGGCTACACCTTC | CASSLRRQGSNYGYTF